Included here is one TCR beta chain sequence, with context. Assay used: immunoSEQ multiplex PCR; TCRdb lists only in-frame clones, some missing. The sample records about 160,000 clones, around 80% being singletons. Germline V gene sequence: CDR1 MNHNY, CDR2 SVGAGI (reference sequence). The CDR3 contains 14 residues. V was trimmed by 5 bases and J by 2 bases, leaving 12 bases between them. This record comes from a study of cytotoxic CD8 clonotypes in ibrutinib-treated CLL. The J gene is TRBJ1-2, the V gene TRBV6-6; D possibly corresponds to TRBD1 (5 bases). This TCR was sampled from a human donor with chronic lymphocytic leukemia. Sequences were derived from PBMCs, sampled after 24 months of ibrutinib treatment. The CDR3 is CASSRGWENYGYTF. CDR3 DNA: TGTGCCAGCAGTAGGGGTTGGGAGAACTATGGCTACACCTTC.